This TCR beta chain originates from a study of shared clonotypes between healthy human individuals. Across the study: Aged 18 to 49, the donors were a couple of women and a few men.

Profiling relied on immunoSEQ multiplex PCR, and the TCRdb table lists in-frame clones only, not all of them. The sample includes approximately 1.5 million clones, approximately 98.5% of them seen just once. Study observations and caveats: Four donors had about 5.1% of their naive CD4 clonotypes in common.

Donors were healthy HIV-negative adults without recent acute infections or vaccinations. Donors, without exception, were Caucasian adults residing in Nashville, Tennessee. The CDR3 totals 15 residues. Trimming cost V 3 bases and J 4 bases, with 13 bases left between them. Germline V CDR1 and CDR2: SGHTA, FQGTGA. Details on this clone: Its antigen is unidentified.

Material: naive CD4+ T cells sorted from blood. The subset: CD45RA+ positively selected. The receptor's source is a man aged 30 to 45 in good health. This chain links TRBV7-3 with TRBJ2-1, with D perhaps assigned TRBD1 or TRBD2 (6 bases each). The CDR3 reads CASSLGWRGYNEQFF. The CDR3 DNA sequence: TGTGCCAGCAGCTTGGGGTGGAGGGGGTACAATGAGCAGTTCTTC.